This TCR beta chain comes out of a study of cytomegalovirus exposure and HLA in healthy donors. PCR employed 60 Vbeta and 13 Jbeta primers. The protocol was immunoSEQ multiplex PCR, while the TCRdb copy is restricted to in-frame clones and leaves out a portion. Among some 140,000 clones, more than 75% were seen once, and the ten largest hold around 5.6%. There are 15 residues in the CDR3. The germline gives CDR1 MNHNS, CDR2 SASEGT. The ends were cut back, 4 bases at V and 0 bases at J, with 10 bases in the middle. Findings and limits, study-wide: Researchers counted 180 or so TCR beta chains as cytomegalovirus-associated.

Comment on this clone: No antigen is known for it.

This chain links TRBV6-1 with TRBJ1-5; a weak D match, TRBD1 (5 bases). What was sequenced was PBMCs. This clonotype was obtained from a woman in her forties in good health and CMV-seropositive. The CDR3 DNA reads TGTGCCAGCAGTGCTCGACAGATTAGCAATCAGCCCCAGCATTTT. Translating it yields CASSARQISNQPQHF.